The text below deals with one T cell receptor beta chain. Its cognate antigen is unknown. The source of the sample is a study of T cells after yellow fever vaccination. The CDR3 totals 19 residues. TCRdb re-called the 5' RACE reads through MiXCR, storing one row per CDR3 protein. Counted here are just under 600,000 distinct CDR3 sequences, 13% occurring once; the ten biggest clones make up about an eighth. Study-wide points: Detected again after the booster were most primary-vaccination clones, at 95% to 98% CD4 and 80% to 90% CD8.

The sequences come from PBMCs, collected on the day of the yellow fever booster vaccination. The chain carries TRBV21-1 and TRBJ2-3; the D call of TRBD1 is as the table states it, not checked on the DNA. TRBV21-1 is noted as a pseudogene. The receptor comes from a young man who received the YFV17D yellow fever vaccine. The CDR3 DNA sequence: TGTGCCAGCAGCAAAGAAGTGAACAGGCGATCGCGTTGGACAGATACGCAGTATTTT. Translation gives CASSKEVNRRSRWTDTQYF.